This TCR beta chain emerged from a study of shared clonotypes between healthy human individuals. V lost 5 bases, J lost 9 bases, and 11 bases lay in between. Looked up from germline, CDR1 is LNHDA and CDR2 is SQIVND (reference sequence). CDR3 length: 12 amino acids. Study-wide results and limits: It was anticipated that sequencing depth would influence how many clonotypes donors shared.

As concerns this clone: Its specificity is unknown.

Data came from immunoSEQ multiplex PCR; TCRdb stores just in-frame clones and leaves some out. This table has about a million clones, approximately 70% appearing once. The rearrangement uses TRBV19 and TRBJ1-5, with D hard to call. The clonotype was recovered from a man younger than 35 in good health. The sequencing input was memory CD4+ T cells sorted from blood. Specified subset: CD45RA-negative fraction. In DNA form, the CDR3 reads TGTGCCAGTAGTTCCTCCGAATGGCCCCAGCATTTT. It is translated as CASSSSEWPQHF.